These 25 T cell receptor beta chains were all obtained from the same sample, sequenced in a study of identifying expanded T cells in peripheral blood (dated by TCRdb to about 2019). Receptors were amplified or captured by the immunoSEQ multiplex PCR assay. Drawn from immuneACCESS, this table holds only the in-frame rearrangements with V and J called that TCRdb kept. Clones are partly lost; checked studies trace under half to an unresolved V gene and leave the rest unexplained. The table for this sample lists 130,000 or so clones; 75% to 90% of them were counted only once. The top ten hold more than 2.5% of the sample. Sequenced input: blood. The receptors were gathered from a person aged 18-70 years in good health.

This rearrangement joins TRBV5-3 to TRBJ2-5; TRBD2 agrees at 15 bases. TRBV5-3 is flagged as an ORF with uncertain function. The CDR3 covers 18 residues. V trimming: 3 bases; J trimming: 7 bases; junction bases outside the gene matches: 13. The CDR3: CARSSRTSGGAGSVTQYF. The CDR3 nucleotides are TGTGCCAGAAGCTCCCGGACTAGCGGGGGGGCCGGGTCCGTGACCCAGTACTTC.

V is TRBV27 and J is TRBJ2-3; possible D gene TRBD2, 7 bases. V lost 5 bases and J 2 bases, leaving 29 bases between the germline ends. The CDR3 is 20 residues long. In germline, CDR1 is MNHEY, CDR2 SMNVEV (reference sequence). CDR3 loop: CASSPYFPAGAPQSTDTQYF. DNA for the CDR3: TGTGCCAGCAGTCCCTATTTTCCCGCGGGGGCGCCCCAGTCCACAGATACGCAGTATTTT.

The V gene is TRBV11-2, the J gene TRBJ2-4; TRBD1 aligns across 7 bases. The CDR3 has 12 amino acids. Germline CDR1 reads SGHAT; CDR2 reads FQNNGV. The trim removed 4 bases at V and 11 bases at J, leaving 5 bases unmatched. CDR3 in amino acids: CASSSVGTVQYF. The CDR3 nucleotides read TGTGCCAGCAGCTCGGTCGGGACAGTTCAGTACTTC.

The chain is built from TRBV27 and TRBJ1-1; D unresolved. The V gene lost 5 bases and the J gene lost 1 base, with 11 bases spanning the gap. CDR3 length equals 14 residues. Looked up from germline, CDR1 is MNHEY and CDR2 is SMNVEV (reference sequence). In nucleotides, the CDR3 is TGTGCCAGCAGTCCCCTCACGCCGAACACTGAAGCTTTCTTT. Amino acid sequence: CASSPLTPNTEAFF.

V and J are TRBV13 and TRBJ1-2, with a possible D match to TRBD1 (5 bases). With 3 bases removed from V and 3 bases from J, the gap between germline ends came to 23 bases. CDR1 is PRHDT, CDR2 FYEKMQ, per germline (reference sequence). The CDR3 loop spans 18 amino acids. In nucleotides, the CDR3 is TGTGCCAGCAGCTTGGCGGGGCCCACCAATTCTTCGTACTATGGCTACACCTTC. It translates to CASSLAGPTNSSYYGYTF.

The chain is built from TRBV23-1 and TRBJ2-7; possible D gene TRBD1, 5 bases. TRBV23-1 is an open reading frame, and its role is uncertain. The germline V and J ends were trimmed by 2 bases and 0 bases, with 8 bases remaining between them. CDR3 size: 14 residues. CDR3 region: CASSQGADSYEQYF. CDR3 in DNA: TGCGCCAGCAGTCAAGGGGCAGACTCCTACGAGCAGTACTTC.

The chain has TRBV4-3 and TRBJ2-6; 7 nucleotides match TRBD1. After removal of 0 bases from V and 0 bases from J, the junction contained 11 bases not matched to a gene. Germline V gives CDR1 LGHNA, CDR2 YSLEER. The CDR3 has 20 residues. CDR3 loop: CASSQEERQGSTSGANVLTF. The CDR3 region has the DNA TGCGCCAGCAGCCAAGAGGAACGACAGGGTAGTACCTCTGGGGCCAACGTCCTGACTTTC.

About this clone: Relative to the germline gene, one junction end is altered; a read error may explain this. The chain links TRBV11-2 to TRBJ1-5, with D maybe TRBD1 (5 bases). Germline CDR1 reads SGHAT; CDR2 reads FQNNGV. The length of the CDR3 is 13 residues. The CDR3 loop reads CASSLENGGAQHF. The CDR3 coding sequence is TGTGCCAGCAGCCTAGAAAACGGGGGGGCCCAGCATTTT.

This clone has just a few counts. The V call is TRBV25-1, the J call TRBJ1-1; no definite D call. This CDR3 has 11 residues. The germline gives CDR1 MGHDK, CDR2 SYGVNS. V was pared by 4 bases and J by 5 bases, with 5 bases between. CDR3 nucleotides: TGTGCCAGCAGTGCCGCGACTGAAGCTTTCTTT. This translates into CASSAATEAFF.

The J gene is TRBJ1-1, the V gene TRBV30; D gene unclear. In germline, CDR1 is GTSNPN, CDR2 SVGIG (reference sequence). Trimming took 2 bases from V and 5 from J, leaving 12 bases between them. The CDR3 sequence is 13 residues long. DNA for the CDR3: TGTGCCTGGAGTCTGAAGGGCAGGACTGAAGCTTTCTTT. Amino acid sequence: CAWSLKGRTEAFF. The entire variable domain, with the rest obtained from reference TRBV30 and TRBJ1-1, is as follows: SQTIHQWPATLVQPVGSPLSLECTVEGTSNPNLYWYRQAAGRGLQLLFYSVGIGQISSEVPQNLSASRPQDRQFILSSKKLLLSDSGFYLCAWSLKGRTEAFFGQGTRLTVV.

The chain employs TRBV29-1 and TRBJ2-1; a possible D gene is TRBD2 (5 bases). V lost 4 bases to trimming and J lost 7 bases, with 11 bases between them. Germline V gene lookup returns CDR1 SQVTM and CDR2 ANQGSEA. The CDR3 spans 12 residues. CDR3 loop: CSVVPGSNEQFF. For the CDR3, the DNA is TGCAGCGTTGTCCCGGGGTCAAATGAGCAGTTCTTC.

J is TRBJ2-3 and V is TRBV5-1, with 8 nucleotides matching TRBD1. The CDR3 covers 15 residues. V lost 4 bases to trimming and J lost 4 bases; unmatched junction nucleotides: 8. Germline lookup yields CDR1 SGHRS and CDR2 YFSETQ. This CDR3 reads CASSPGQGVADTQYF. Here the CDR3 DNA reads TGCGCCAGCAGCCCAGGACAGGGTGTAGCAGATACGCAGTATTTT.

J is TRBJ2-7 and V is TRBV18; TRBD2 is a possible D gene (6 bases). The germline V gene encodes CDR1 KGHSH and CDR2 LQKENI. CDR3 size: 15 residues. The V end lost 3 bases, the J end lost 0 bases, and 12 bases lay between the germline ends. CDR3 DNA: TGTGCCAGCTCACCGGCAGCCGGGGGCTCCTACGAGCAGTACTTC. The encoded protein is CASSPAAGGSYEQYF.

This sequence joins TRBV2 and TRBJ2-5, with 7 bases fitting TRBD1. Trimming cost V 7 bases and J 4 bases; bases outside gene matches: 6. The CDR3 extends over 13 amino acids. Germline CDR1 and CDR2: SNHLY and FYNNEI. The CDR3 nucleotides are TGTGCCAGCACGGAATACAGGGGAGAGACCCAGTACTTC. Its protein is CASTEYRGETQYF.

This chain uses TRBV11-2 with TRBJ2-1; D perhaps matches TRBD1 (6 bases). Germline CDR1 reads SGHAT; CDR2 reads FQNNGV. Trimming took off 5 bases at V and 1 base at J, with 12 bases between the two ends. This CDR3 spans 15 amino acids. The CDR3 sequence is CASSPPGTSYNEQFF. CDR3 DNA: TGTGCCAGCAGCCCACCTGGGACATCCTACAATGAGCAGTTCTTC.

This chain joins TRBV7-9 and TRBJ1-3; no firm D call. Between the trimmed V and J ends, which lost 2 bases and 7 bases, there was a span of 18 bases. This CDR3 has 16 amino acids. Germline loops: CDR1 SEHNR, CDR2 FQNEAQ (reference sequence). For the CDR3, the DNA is TGTGCCAGCAGCTTATGGGTTGACACTCATCGGAACACCATATATTTT. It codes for CASSLWVDTHRNTIYF.

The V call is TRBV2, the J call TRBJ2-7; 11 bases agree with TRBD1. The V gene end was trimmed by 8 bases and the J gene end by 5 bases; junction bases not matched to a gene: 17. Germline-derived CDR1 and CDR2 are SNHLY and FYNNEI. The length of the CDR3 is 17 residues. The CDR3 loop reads CASSPPDGTGGRNEQYF. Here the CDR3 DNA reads TGTGCCAGCTCTCCTCCCGATGGGACAGGGGGTAGGAACGAGCAGTACTTC.

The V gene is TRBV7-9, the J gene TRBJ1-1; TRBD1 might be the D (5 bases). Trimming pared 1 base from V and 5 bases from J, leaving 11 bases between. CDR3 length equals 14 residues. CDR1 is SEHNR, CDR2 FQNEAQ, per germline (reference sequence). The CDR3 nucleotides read TGTGCCAGCAGCTTAGATACAGGAAGAACTGAAGCTTTCTTT. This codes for CASSLDTGRTEAFF.

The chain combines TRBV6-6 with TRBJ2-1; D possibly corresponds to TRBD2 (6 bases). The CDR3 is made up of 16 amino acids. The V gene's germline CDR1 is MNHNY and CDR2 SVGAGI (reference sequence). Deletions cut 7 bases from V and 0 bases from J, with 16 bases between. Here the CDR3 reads CASTPGAGGSYNEQFF. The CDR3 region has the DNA TGTGCCAGCACGCCCGGAGCCGGGGGCTCCTACAATGAGCAGTTCTTC.

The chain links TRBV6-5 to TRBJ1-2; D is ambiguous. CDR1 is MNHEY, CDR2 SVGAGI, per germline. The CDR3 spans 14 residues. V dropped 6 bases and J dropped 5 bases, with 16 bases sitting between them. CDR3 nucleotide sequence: TGTGCCAGCAGACTCCCGACGGCTCCTTATGGCTACACCTTC. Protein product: CASRLPTAPYGYTF.

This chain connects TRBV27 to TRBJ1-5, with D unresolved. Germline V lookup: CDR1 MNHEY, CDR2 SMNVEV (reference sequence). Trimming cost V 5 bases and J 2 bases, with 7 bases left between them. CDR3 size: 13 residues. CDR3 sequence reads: CASSIGRNQPQHF. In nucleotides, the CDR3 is TGTGCCAGCAGTATAGGGCGCAATCAGCCCCAGCATTTT.

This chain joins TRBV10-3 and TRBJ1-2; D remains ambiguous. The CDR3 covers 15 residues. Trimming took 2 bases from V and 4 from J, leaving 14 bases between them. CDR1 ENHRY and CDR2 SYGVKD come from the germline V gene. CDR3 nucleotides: TGTGCCATCAGTGAGCGGGTGTCCCGGCGCTATGGCTACACCTTC. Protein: CAISERVSRRYGYTF.

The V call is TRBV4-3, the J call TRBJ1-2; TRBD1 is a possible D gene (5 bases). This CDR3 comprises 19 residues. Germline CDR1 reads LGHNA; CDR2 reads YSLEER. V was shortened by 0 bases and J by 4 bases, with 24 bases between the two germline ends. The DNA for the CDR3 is TGCGCCAGCAGCCAAGAACCCCAAGAACCGGGGCAGGAGGGCTATGGCTACACCTTC. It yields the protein CASSQEPQEPGQEGYGYTF.

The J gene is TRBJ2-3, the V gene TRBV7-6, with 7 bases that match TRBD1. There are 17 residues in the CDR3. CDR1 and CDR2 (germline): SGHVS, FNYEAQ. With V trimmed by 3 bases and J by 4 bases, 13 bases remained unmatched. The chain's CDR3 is CASSLTDRVGGSDTQYF. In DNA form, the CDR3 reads TGTGCCAGCAGCTTGACCGACAGGGTTGGAGGATCAGATACGCAGTATTTT. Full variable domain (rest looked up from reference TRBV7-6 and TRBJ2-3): GAGVSQSPRYKVTKRGQDVALRCDPISGHVSLYWYRQALGQGPEFLTYFNYEAQQDKSGLPNDRFSAERPEGSISTLTIQRTEQRDSAMYRCASSLTDRVGGSDTQYFGPGTRLTVL.

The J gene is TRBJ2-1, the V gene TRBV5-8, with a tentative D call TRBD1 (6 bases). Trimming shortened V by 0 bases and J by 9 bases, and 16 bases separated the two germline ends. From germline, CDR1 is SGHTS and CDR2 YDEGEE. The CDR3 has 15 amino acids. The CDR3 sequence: CASSLAPPGVGEQFF. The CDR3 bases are TGTGCCAGCAGCTTGGCCCCCCCAGGGGTCGGTGAGCAGTTCTTC.